A single TCR beta chain is shown here with its context. The data were produced by immunoSEQ multiplex PCR, yet TCRdb's version contains in-frame clones alone and is incomplete. The table lists 92,000 or so clones, 75% to 90% of them singletons. The entry originates in a study of T cell responses to AZD1222 COVID-19 vaccine. V was cut by 5 bases and J by 5 bases, with 14 bases left in between. This CDR3 contains 14 residues. Germline lookup yields CDR1 LNHDA and CDR2 SQIVND (reference sequence). This chain joins TRBV19 and TRBJ2-3, with D possibly being TRBD2 (5 bases). Sample: peripheral blood, taken on day 0 of AZD1222 vaccination. The receptor was isolated from an adult in good health. CDR3 DNA sequence: TGTGCCAGTAGTCCCCCCCGGGGAGAAGATACGCAGTATTTT. Amino acid sequence: CASSPPRGEDTQYF.